The 5 T cell receptor beta chains given below trace back to one sample, sequenced in a study of Graves' ophthalmopathy and Graves' hyperthyroidism. RNA transcripts served as template for amplifying TCR beta CDR3 sequences. Amplification began with first-round RT-PCR using HTBI primers, then second-round multiplex PCR was performed. Via MiXCR, TCRdb re-called the multiplex PCR reads, giving one row per CDR3 protein. Here the sample spans 220,000 or so distinct CDR3 sequences, about 22% being singletons. The material sequenced was peripheral blood. These receptors were obtained from a woman in her forties or fifties with Graves' ophthalmopathy.

This clonotype was seen repeatedly, ten times or more. The chain has TRBV6-2 or TRBV6-3 and TRBJ1-5, with 7 bases identical to TRBD1. Per the germline V gene, CDR1 is MNHEY and CDR2 is SVGEGT. The J segment lost 5 bases and the V segment lost 8 bases, leaving 6 bases of the junction unmatched. The length of the CDR3 is 13 residues. The DNA of the CDR3 is TGTGCCAGCGGCCGGGACAGCGATCAGCCCCAGCATTTT. It yields the protein CASGRDSDQPQHF.

This clonotype was recorded at least ten times. This chain links TRBV18 with TRBJ1-1; no clear D. V shed 5 bases and J shed 0 bases, with 7 bases lying between them. This CDR3 spans 13 amino acids. CDR1 and CDR2 from the germline V gene are KGHSH and LQKENI. The CDR3, as DNA: TGTGCCAGCTCATACACCATGAACACTGAAGCTTTCTTT. The encoded protein is CASSYTMNTEAFF.

As to this clonotype: Since a much larger clone is just one base distant, this may be a read error. The genes are TRBV7-2 and TRBJ2-7, with no clear D. This CDR3 spans 14 amino acids. Germline V gene data show CDR1 as SGHTA and CDR2 as FQGNSA. The CDR3: CASSFRPSSYEKYF. CDR3 sequence (DNA): TGTGCCAGCAGCTTCCGCCCAAGCTCCTACGAGAAGTACTTC.

This clonotype was counted at least ten times. The chain recombines TRBV11-1 with TRBJ2-7; TRBD2 might be the D (6 bases). Trimming shortened V by 4 bases and J by 4 bases, and 20 bases separated the two germline ends. The germline gives CDR1 SGHAT, CDR2 FQDESV (reference sequence). The CDR3 consists of 16 residues. The CDR3 coding sequence is TGTGCCAGCAGCTCTGGCAGGGCAGCGGGCTGGTACGAGCAGTACTTC. Its protein product is CASSSGRAAGWYEQYF.

This clonotype was counted at least ten times. The chain joins TRBV19 to TRBJ1-1; D is uncertain. The CDR3 covers 14 residues. CDR1 LNHDA and CDR2 SQIVND come from the germline V gene (reference sequence). The germline V and J ends were trimmed by 2 bases and 6 bases, with 13 bases remaining between them. CDR3 sequence (DNA): TGTGCCAGTAGTATATCTAGAGGGAGGGCTGAAGCTTTCTTT. It yields the protein CASSISRGRAEAFF.